This passage covers 10 T cell receptor beta chains from one sample sequenced in a study of a mutant IDH1 vaccine in newly diagnosed glioma. Time point denoted: week 35, safety follow-up. What each vaccine dose contained was 300 ug of mutant IDH1 20-mer peptide, accompanied by topical imiquimod. Antigens for these TCRs are unknown. Libraries were prepared by immunoSEQ multiplex PCR; TCRdb keeps only in-frame clonotypes and omits some of them. Here the sample spans around 41,000 clones, 75% to 90% being singletons. Source: PBMCs, taken from a glioma patient whose treatment included an IDH1 peptide vaccine. Receptors were obtained from a man aged 40-55 years with glioma.

The chain recombines TRBV29-1 with TRBJ2-1, with 9 bases lining up with TRBD1. Germline CDR1 and CDR2: SQVTM and ANQGSEA. CDR3 length: 13 residues. The ends lost 6 bases at V and 8 bases at J; junction bases unmatched: 8. Here the CDR3 DNA reads TGCAGCGTAACAAGGGACAGGGTCGATGAGCAGTTCTTC. Protein sequence: CSVTRDRVDEQFF.

V and J are TRBV10-3 and TRBJ2-7; D is ambiguous. CDR3 length: 13 amino acids. Trimming took 0 bases from V and 5 from J, leaving 8 bases between them. The V gene's germline CDR1 is ENHRY and CDR2 SYGVKD. The CDR3 loop reads CAISESTSHEQYF. CDR3 DNA: TGTGCCATCAGTGAGTCGACGAGTCACGAGCAGTACTTC.

This sequence joins TRBV19 and TRBJ1-5; D call uncertain. The CDR3 loop spans 12 amino acids. CDR1 and CDR2 from the germline V gene are LNHDA and SQIVND (reference sequence). Trimming removed 5 bases at V and 5 bases at J, with 7 bases between. In nucleotides, the CDR3 is TGTGCCAGTAGTCTTTACGATCAGCCCCAGCATTTT. Its translation is CASSLYDQPQHF. Looking up the rest from reference TRBV19 and TRBJ1-5 gives the full variable domain: DGGITQSPKYLFRKEGQNVTLSCEQNLNHDAMYWYRQDPGQGLRLIYYSQIVNDFQKGDIAEGYSVSREKKESFPLTVTSAQKNPTAFYLCASSLYDQPQHFGDGTRLSIL.

This clone was counted a single time. The chain employs TRBV19 and TRBJ1-1; no clear D gene. Germline V gene lookup returns CDR1 LNHDA and CDR2 SQIVND (reference sequence). Trimming left V 7 bases short and J 1 base short, with 7 bases between. The CDR3 consists of 12 residues. CDR3 nucleotides: TGTGCCAGTATTTCAACGAACACTGAAGCTTTCTTT. Translating it yields CASISTNTEAFF. Complete variable domain (other parts from reference TRBV19 and TRBJ1-1): DGGITQSPKYLFRKEGQNVTLSCEQNLNHDAMYWYRQDPGQGLRLIYYSQIVNDFQKGDIAEGYSVSREKKESFPLTVTSAQKNPTAFYLCASISTNTEAFFGQGTRLTVV.

The V and J genes are TRBV11-3 and TRBJ2-2, with 9 nucleotides matching TRBD1. V gave up 1 base and J gave up 8 bases; unmatched junction bases: 8. The germline gives CDR1 SGHNT, CDR2 YENEEA. The CDR3 is 16 amino acids. CDR3 sequence: CASSLAGTGFSGELFF. The DNA for the CDR3 is TGTGCCAGCAGCTTAGCCGGGACAGGGTTTTCTGGGGAGCTGTTTTTT.

CDR3 sequence: CASSPDTAYEQYV. CDR3 sequence (DNA): TGTGCCAGCAGTCCTGACACGGCCTACGAGCAGTACGTC. The chain uses TRBV2 and TRBJ2-7; D call uncertain. The CDR3 is made up of 13 amino acids. The germline V gene encodes CDR1 SNHLY and CDR2 FYNNEI. V was shortened by 5 bases and J by 2 bases, with 10 bases between the two germline ends.

J is TRBJ1-1 and V is TRBV5-1; a weak D match, TRBD1 (6 bases). V lost 6 bases and J lost 5, with 20 bases in between. CDR3 length: 15 residues. Germline V gives CDR1 SGHRS, CDR2 YFSETQ. As DNA, the CDR3 is TGCGCCAGCACCGATACACAGGGAGGTGGGACTGAAGCTTTCTTT. Its translation is CASTDTQGGGTEAFF. The whole variable domain, remainder taken from reference TRBV5-1 and TRBJ1-1, is KAGVTQTPRYLIKTRGQQVTLSCSPISGHRSVSWYQQTPGQGLQFLFEYFSETQRNKGNFPGRFSGRQFSNSRSEMNVSTLELGDSALYLCASTDTQGGGTEAFFGQGTRLTVV.

The chain joins TRBV7-2 to TRBJ2-1, with D possibly being TRBD2 (6 bases). Trimming removed 3 bases at V and 9 bases at J, with 12 bases between. Germline V lookup: CDR1 SGHTA, CDR2 FQGNSA. The CDR3 covers 13 residues. CDR3 loop: CASSFDAGSEQFF. CDR3 coding DNA: TGTGCCAGCAGCTTCGACGCGGGAAGTGAGCAGTTCTTC.

The chain carries TRBV5-1 and TRBJ1-2; D is perhaps TRBD1 (6 bases). V gave up 2 bases and J gave up 7 bases, with 18 bases separating them. The CDR3 contains 15 residues. Germline V lookup: CDR1 SGHRS, CDR2 YFSETQ. Written as DNA, the CDR3 is TGCGCCAGCAGCTTTTCCGGGACACAAGCTGGTGGCTACACCTTC. It yields the protein CASSFSGTQAGGYTF.

The chain carries TRBV20-1 and TRBJ2-7; TRBD1 is a possible D gene (6 bases). Trimming took 2 bases from V and 5 from J, leaving 7 bases between them. The CDR3 loop spans 11 amino acids. Germline V gene sequence: CDR1 DFQATT, CDR2 SNEGSKA (reference sequence). CDR3 loop: CSARQGNEQYV. Written as DNA, the CDR3 is TGCAGTGCTAGACAGGGGAACGAGCAGTACGTC.